These 5 T cell receptor beta chains share one sample of origin, sequenced in a study of identical twins. TCRdb redid the calling of the 5' RACE reads with MiXCR, one entry per CDR3 protein. The sample carries roughly 540,000 distinct CDR3 sequences, about 20% recorded once. These same records also appear under a second study, on T cells expressing NK-cell markers.

The sample was CD4+ T cells sorted from blood. The receptors derive from a woman aged 18-29 years in good health.

This clonotype occurred a few times. This chain joins TRBV12-3 or TRBV12-4 and TRBJ1-2, with D maybe TRBD1 (6 bases). V lost 7 bases and J lost 4, with 19 bases in between. This CDR3 has 15 residues. CDR3 residues: CASTPSQGYGYGYTF. CDR3 coding DNA: TGTGCCAGCACTCCATCACAGGGTTATGGCTATGGCTACACCTTC.

V and J are TRBV12-3 or TRBV12-4 and TRBJ1-5; D remains unclear. Trimming removed 5 bases from V and 2 bases from J, with 7 bases in between. This CDR3 comprises 13 residues. CDR3: CASSHRRNQPQHF. DNA for the CDR3: TGTGCCAGCAGTCACCGACGCAATCAGCCCCAGCATTTT.

This clonotype has just a few counts. J is TRBJ2-7 and V is TRBV20-1; unclear D gene. The V gene's germline CDR1 is DFQATT and CDR2 SNEGSKA (reference sequence). The CDR3 extends over 13 amino acids. V lost 4 bases and J lost 2, with 12 bases in between. The CDR3 reads CSAIRNPTYEQYF. The CDR3 DNA sequence: TGCAGTGCTATACGGAATCCTACCTACGAGCAGTACTTC.

Here the CDR3 reads CASSEAGGYGYTF. The CDR3 nucleotides read TGTGCCAGCAGCGAAGCAGGGGGCTATGGCTACACCTTC. The chain employs TRBV7-2 and TRBJ1-2, with 7 nucleotides matching TRBD1. The CDR3 extends over 13 amino acids. In germline, CDR1 is SGHTA, CDR2 FQGNSA. J gave up 4 bases and V 5 bases, and 4 bases lay outside the gene matches.

This clonotype was counted once. Mismatch with germline at one junction end may stem from a read error. The gene calls are TRBV10-3 and TRBJ2-6, with a possible D match to TRBD2 (6 bases). The V gene's germline CDR1 is ENHRY and CDR2 SYGVKD. The CDR3 is 15 residues long. The CDR3 region is CAIGTSYSGTNVLTF. CDR3 DNA sequence: TGTGCCATCGGGACTTCATACTCTGGGACCAACGTCCTGACTTTC.